This entry concerns a single TCR beta chain. These data come from a study of shared clonotypes between healthy human individuals. Method: immunoSEQ multiplex PCR; TCRdb's copy keeps in-frame clones and lacks some. The profile covers around 2.5 million clones, with roughly 93% appearing a single time and 0.36% taken by the ten largest. The sequenced sample was naive CD4+ T cells from PBMCs. Indicated subset: CD45RA+ positively selected. The clonotype was recovered from a man aged 18 to 35 in good health. Some clones in this sample may be carry-over from other donors' samples.

The CDR3 DNA reads TGTGCCAGCAGCTTAGGGGCAGGGGACTTCTACGAGCAGTACTTC. Protein: CASSLGAGDFYEQYF. This chain uses TRBV7-6 with TRBJ2-7; either TRBD1 or TRBD2 may supply D (6 bases each). The CDR3 contains 15 residues. V was cut by 1 base and J by 3 bases, with 13 bases left in between. Germline assignment: CDR1 SGHVS and CDR2 FNYEAQ.